The sequence of this T cell receptor beta chain was determined in a study of blood T cell repertoires in COVID-19. Study overall: Sites across the United States, Italy and Spain contributed samples from acute and convalescent COVID-19. Nucleic acid was either cDNA or gDNA, and it came from T cells, B-cell-depleted T cells, or PBMCs.

This CDR3 is 18 amino acids long. With 5 bases clipped from V and 4 bases from J, the junction kept 14 bases outside the gene matches. CDR1 SGHTA and CDR2 FQGNSA come from the germline V gene. In the authors' methods: Nucleated cell counts were estimated from reference gene primer amplification. TCRdb's copy holds only in-frame clones and misses some; the assay was immunoSEQ multiplex PCR. V and J calls and clone size are as listed in that table; D and trimming were resolved from the DNA. The sample records about 250,000 clones, approximately 90% being singletons. J is TRBJ2-1 and V is TRBV7-2; TRBD2 agrees at 10 bases. The sequence was collected from a woman in her 30s with COVID-19, enrolled during active disease. Sample: peripheral blood. CDR3 amino acids: CASSPLSLEAGGYNEQFF. The CDR3 nucleotides are TGTGCCAGCAGCCCCCTGAGTCTAGAAGCGGGAGGGTACAATGAGCAGTTCTTC.